A selection of T cell receptor beta chains follows, all from one sample in a study of OX40 agonist ivuxolimab in advanced cancers. Some clones are missing from TCRdb's copy, which holds only in-frame ones; the method was immunoSEQ multiplex PCR. The sample includes about 79,000 clones, 91% seen only once; the top ten take roughly 7.4%. The material sequenced was CD4+ or CD8+ T cells sorted from blood, taken in a trial of the OX40 agonist ivuxolimab. Source of these receptors: an adult with an advanced solid tumor such as melanoma, head and neck, liver or kidney cancer. Both conserved end residues are part of each CDR3. D genes are given only for firm matches. Some rows mark clone size as missing; the rest say once, few, many or name a class of expanded clone.

j_call,d_call,clone_size,v_call,cdr3_aa,cdr3_nt
TRBJ1-1,NA,NA,TRBV7-2,CASTFLPGATEAFF,TGTGCCAGCACCTTCTTACCGGGAGCCACTGAAGCTTTCTTT
TRBJ2-7,NA,NA,TRBV6-1,CASSEATRGKEYF,TGTGCCAGCAGTGAAGCCACAAGAGGAAAGGAGTACTTC
TRBJ2-1,TRBD2,once,TRBV7-9,CASSRGLAGVFEQFF,TGTGCCAGCAGCCGGGGACTAGCGGGAGTTTTTGAGCAGTTCTTC
TRBJ2-1,NA,NA,TRBV30,CAWRWGGFYNEQFF,TGTGCCTGGAGATGGGGCGGATTCTACAATGAGCAGTTCTTC
TRBJ2-1,NA,NA,TRBV20-1,CSASDHEQFF,TGCAGTGCTAGCGATCATGAGCAGTTCTTC
TRBJ2-3,TRBD2,NA,TRBV5-1,CASSFRAGGPDTQYF,TGCGCCAGCAGCTTTAGGGCGGGAGGACCAGATACGCAGTATTTT
TRBJ1-4,NA,NA,TRBV27,CASSLMPLEKLFF,TGTGCCAGCAGTTTAATGCCCCTCGAAAAACTGTTTTTT
TRBJ2-4,NA,NA,TRBV29-1,CSVEQNSGIQYF,TGCAGCGTTGAGCAAAATAGCGGCATTCAGTACTTC
TRBJ2-7,TRBD2,once,TRBV30,CAWSVLGLAGARSYEQYF,TGTGCCTGGAGTGTCCTGGGACTAGCGGGAGCTAGGTCCTACGAGCAGTACTTC
TRBJ2-1,NA,NA,TRBV5-1,CASSSGATESSYNEQFF,TGCGCCAGCAGCTCCGGCGCGACGGAGAGCTCCTACAATGAGCAGTTCTTC
TRBJ1-1,TRBD1,NA,TRBV4-2,CASSQDMDREYAFF,TGTGCCAGCAGCCAAGATATGGACAGGGAGTACGCTTTCTTT
TRBJ1-1,NA,NA,TRBV7-9,CASSPWWADTEAFF,TGTGCCAGCAGCCCTTGGTGGGCGGACACTGAAGCTTTCTTT
TRBJ2-1,NA,NA,TRBV6-1,CASDPELRRNNEQFF,TGTGCCAGCGACCCGGAGCTTAGGAGGAACAATGAGCAGTTCTTC
TRBJ2-3,NA,NA,TRBV10-3,CAIRGDGTDTQYF,TGTGCCATCAGGGGGGACGGCACAGATACGCAGTATTTT
TRBJ2-7,NA,NA,TRBV25-1,CASSNPGATATEQYF,TGTGCCAGCAGTAACCCCGGGGCCACAGCCACCGAGCAGTACTTC
TRBJ1-3,NA,NA,TRBV7-2,CASSLAVYENTIYF,TGTGCCAGCAGCTTAGCAGTTTATGAAAACACCATATATTTT
TRBJ1-2,TRBD1,NA,TRBV6-5,CASSPSGGLGYGYTF,TGTGCCAGCAGTCCATCAGGGGGCTTGGGCTATGGCTACACCTTC
TRBJ2-7,TRBD2,NA,TRBV7-3,CASSLRGGPTYEQYF,TGTGCCAGCAGCTTAAGGGGGGGACCGACCTACGAGCAGTACTTC
TRBJ2-6,NA,NA,TRBV19,CASSLPNHSGANVLTF,TGTGCCAGTAGCCTTCCTAACCACTCTGGGGCCAACGTCCTGACTTTC
TRBJ2-7,NA,NA,TRBV10-3,CAITGNSYEQYF,TGTGCCATCACAGGGAACTCCTACGAGCAGTACTTC
TRBJ2-3,NA,NA,TRBV5-1,CASSLAAPSRADTQYF,TGCGCCAGCAGCTTGGCCGCTCCGAGTCGCGCAGATACGCAGTATTTT
TRBJ2-5,TRBD2,NA,TRBV2,CASSGLAGYQETQYF,TGTGCCAGCAGCGGACTAGCGGGTTACCAAGAGACCCAGTACTTC
TRBJ2-1,TRBD2,NA,TRBV27,CASRSHGPSGSMSSYNEQFF,TGTGCCAGCAGATCCCATGGGCCTAGCGGGAGTATGAGCTCCTACAATGAGCAGTTCTTC
TRBJ2-1,NA,NA,TRBV9,CASSAGTLSYNEQFF,TGTGCCAGCAGCGCGGGGACACTCTCCTACAATGAGCAGTTCTTC
TRBJ2-3,NA,NA,TRBV5-1,CASSLAPNTDTQYF,TGCGCCAGCAGCTTGGCCCCAAACACAGATACGCAGTATTTT
TRBJ2-1,NA,few,TRBV18,CASSRAEGGTYNEQFF,TGTGCCAGCTCACGGGCTGAGGGCGGAACGTACAATGAGCAGTTCTTC
TRBJ1-2,NA,NA,TRBV27,CASSLVPAGYGYTF,TGTGCCAGCAGTTTGGTTCCAGCGGGCTATGGCTACACCTTC
TRBJ2-5,NA,NA,TRBV15,CATSRSYDLAGETQYF,TGTGCCACCAGCAGATCTTACGACCTAGCCGGCGAGACCCAGTACTTC
TRBJ2-6,NA,NA,TRBV27,CASSLGTISGANVLTF,TGTGCCAGCAGTTTAGGGACAATCTCTGGGGCCAACGTCCTGACTTTC
TRBJ2-5,TRBD2,NA,TRBV27,CASSAMTSGRLAQYF,TGTGCCAGCAGTGCCATGACTAGCGGGAGATTGGCCCAGTACTTC